Below, 23 T cell receptor beta chains from the same sample are listed, as sequenced in a study of CD8 T cells in ankylosing spondylitis. In TCRdb, the 5' RACE reads were re-called with MiXCR into one record per CDR3 protein. Of fewer than 750,000 distinct CDR3 sequences in the sample, around 17% were seen once. Overall study findings and caveats: A TCR beta motif made of about 8 highly homologous variants seemed typical of ankylosing spondylitis blood.

Which antigens these TCRs recognize remains unknown. Input material: blood, either unsorted or a sorted T cell fraction (not recorded which). The receptor set was obtained from a male donor with ankylosing spondylitis.

The genes are TRBV29-1 and TRBJ2-1; 7 bases align to TRBD2. Trimming cost V 6 bases and J 6 bases; bases outside gene matches: 5. In germline, CDR1 is SQVTM, CDR2 ANQGSEA. The CDR3 sequence is 12 residues long. The CDR3 bases are TGCAGCGTACCGGGGGAGGGCAATGAGCAGTTCTTC. Encoded protein: CSVPGEGNEQFF.

The V and J genes are TRBV7-9 and TRBJ2-3; a possible D gene is TRBD2 (5 bases). Germline CDR1 and CDR2: SEHNR and FQNEAQ (reference sequence). The length of the CDR3 is 14 residues. Trimming stripped 2 bases from V and 2 bases from J, with 8 bases between. The CDR3 reads CASSLSTITDTQYF. As DNA, the CDR3 is TGTGCCAGCAGCTTATCGACTATCACAGATACGCAGTATTTT.

This clonotype was detected only a few times. This rearrangement joins TRBV20-1 to TRBJ1-1; D is perhaps TRBD1 (6 bases). Looked up from germline, CDR1 is DFQATT and CDR2 is SNEGSKA (reference sequence). V lost 4 bases, J lost 8 bases, and 23 bases lay in between. The CDR3 consists of 15 residues. This chain's CDR3 is CSAISRGLNTEEAFF. The CDR3 nucleotides are TGCAGTGCTATCTCTCGGGGGCTGAACACTGAGGAAGCTTTCTTT.

This clonotype was counted only a few times. V is TRBV6-1 and J is TRBJ1-2; the match to TRBD1 covers 8 bases. V shed 3 bases and J 7 bases; nucleotides not matched to a gene: 16. CDR3 length: 17 residues. Germline lookup yields CDR1 MNHNS and CDR2 SASEGT. The CDR3 bases are TGTGCCAGCAGTGACCTACTTTCTTCCCGGACAGGGCTTGGCTACACCTTC. It codes for CASSDLLSSRTGLGYTF.

The genes are TRBV20-1 and TRBJ2-3; D may match TRBD1 or TRBD2 (5 bases each). V gave up 2 bases and J gave up 2 bases, with 14 bases separating them. Germline V gene lookup returns CDR1 DFQATT and CDR2 SNEGSKA (reference sequence). The CDR3 is 15 amino acids. Here the CDR3 reads CSARTGRRVTDTQYF. CDR3 coding DNA: TGCAGTGCTAGAACGGGACGCCGGGTCACAGATACGCAGTATTTT.

There are a few counts of this clonotype. The chain links TRBV28 to TRBJ1-5; D gene ambiguous. Trimming removed 3 bases at V and 3 bases at J, with 12 bases between. CDR1 and CDR2 from the germline V gene are MDHEN and SYDVKM. There are 15 residues in the CDR3. Here the CDR3 DNA reads TGTGCCAGCAGTTTTCAAGGATCCCCCAATCAGCCCCAGCATTTT. Encoded protein: CASSFQGSPNQPQHF.

This clonotype appeared a few times. V usage is TRBV18 and J usage is TRBJ1-1; 8 nucleotides align to TRBD1. Germline V gene sequence: CDR1 KGHSH, CDR2 LQKENI. The CDR3 extends over 15 amino acids. V was clipped by 3 bases and J by 6 bases; unmatched bases: 9. DNA for the CDR3: TGTGCCAGCTCACCCATGACAGGGGTTGGGTCTGAAGCTTTCTTT. It is translated as CASSPMTGVGSEAFF.

This clonotype has more than one count but fewer than ten. The chain has TRBV7-2 and TRBJ2-3; tentatively, D is TRBD1 (6 bases). The CDR3 consists of 15 residues. CDR1 is SGHTA, CDR2 FQGNSA, per germline. Deletions cut 5 bases from V and 0 bases from J, with 12 bases between. CDR3 nucleotide sequence: TGTGCCAGCAGCCCTCGGACAGTCAGCACAGATACGCAGTATTTT. Protein: CASSPRTVSTDTQYF.

The V gene is TRBV30, the J gene TRBJ2-2, with no clear D. Between the trimmed V and J ends, which lost 0 bases and 2 bases, there was a span of 4 bases. Germline CDR1 and CDR2: GTSNPN and SVGIG (reference sequence). The CDR3 loop spans 13 amino acids. For the CDR3, the DNA is TGTGCCTGGAGTGTAGTCAACACCGGGGAGCTGTTTTTT. It codes for CAWSVVNTGELFF.

The V call is TRBV9, the J call TRBJ2-3; 9 bases are shared with TRBD1. The germline V gene encodes CDR1 SGDLS and CDR2 YYNGEE. The V segment lost 3 bases and the J segment 7 bases; nucleotides outside the gene matches: 6. CDR3 length: 14 residues. CDR3 protein: CASSATGGSNTQYF. For the CDR3, the DNA is TGTGCCAGCAGCGCAACAGGGGGCTCGAATACGCAGTATTTT.

The chain joins TRBV3-1 to TRBJ2-1; 9 nucleotides align to TRBD2. CDR3 length: 16 residues. Germline CDR1 is LGHDT and CDR2 is YNNKEL (reference sequence). The J segment lost 2 bases and the V segment lost 3 bases, leaving 5 bases of the junction unmatched. The CDR3 protein is CASSHPGGRAYNEQFF. CDR3 DNA sequence: TGTGCCAGCAGCCACCCGGGCGGGAGGGCCTACAATGAGCAGTTCTTC.

This clonotype was found a few times. The chain carries TRBV4-1 and TRBJ2-1; 7 bases fit TRBD2. Trimming removed 3 bases from V and 4 bases from J; junction bases left unmatched: 9. Germline assignment: CDR1 MGHRA and CDR2 YSYEKL. This CDR3 region has 16 residues. The CDR3 sequence: CASSQEAGSGYNEQFF. As DNA, the CDR3 is TGCGCCAGCAGCCAGGAAGCGGGGTCGGGTTACAATGAGCAGTTCTTC.

There are a few counts of this clonotype. The chain uses TRBV7-2 and TRBJ2-1, with a possible D match to TRBD2 (5 bases). Trimming removed 2 bases from V and 2 bases from J, with 10 bases in between. CDR3 length equals 15 residues. Looked up from germline, CDR1 is SGHTA and CDR2 is FQGNSA. The CDR3 DNA follows: TGTGCCAGCAGCTTACGCCGGGAAGCCTACAATGAGCAGTTCTTC. Protein sequence: CASSLRREAYNEQFF.

This clonotype was counted ten times or more. The chain links TRBV29-1 to TRBJ1-1, with a weak D call TRBD1 (5 bases). In germline, CDR1 is SQVTM, CDR2 ANQGSEA. The CDR3 has 12 residues. Trimming removed 7 bases at V and 0 bases at J, with 9 bases between. The CDR3 region has the DNA TGCAGCGCCAGGGATCTGAACACTGAAGCTTTCTTT. Amino acid sequence: CSARDLNTEAFF.

The rearrangement joins TRBV5-1 to TRBJ1-3, with unresolved D. Germline V CDR1 and CDR2: SGHRS, YFSETQ. V gave up 0 bases and J gave up 2 bases, with 9 bases separating them. CDR3 size: 15 residues. CDR3 residues: CASSLENPAGNTIYF. The CDR3 region has the DNA TGCGCCAGCAGCTTGGAGAACCCAGCTGGAAACACCATATATTTT. Full variable domain (outside the CDR3, taken from reference TRBV5-1 and TRBJ1-3): KAGVTQTPRYLIKTRGQQVTLSCSPISGHRSVSWYQQTPGQGLQFLFEYFSETQRNKGNFPGRFSGRQFSNSRSEMNVSTLELGDSALYLCASSLENPAGNTIYFGEGSWLTVV.

This clonotype was observed a handful of times. Here the CDR3 reads CASSGGADRAGSSYNEQFF. In nucleotides, the CDR3 is TGCGCCAGCAGTGGAGGGGCCGACCGAGCGGGGAGCTCCTACAATGAGCAGTTCTTC. The V gene is TRBV10-1, the J gene TRBJ2-1; TRBD2 aligns across 7 bases. This CDR3 contains 19 residues. The V gene end was trimmed by 4 bases and the J gene end by 0 bases; junction bases not matched to a gene: 15. CDR1 is WNHNN and CDR2 is SYGVQD in the germline V gene (reference sequence).

The V call is TRBV5-8, the J call TRBJ1-2; a possible D gene is TRBD1 (5 bases). CDR1 and CDR2 from the germline V gene are SGHTS and YDEGEE. CDR3 size: 14 residues. V was cut by 2 bases and J by 2 bases, with 10 bases left in between. CDR3 nucleotides: TGTGCCAGCAGCTTTGTGGGGACCAACTATGGCTACACCTTC. Residues: CASSFVGTNYGYTF.

This clonotype was observed a few times. The chain uses TRBV6-2 or TRBV6-3 and TRBJ2-3, with no clear D. CDR1 and CDR2 (germline): MNHEY, SVGEGT. The ends were cut back, 10 bases at V and 5 bases at J, with 10 bases in the middle. The CDR3 spans 11 residues. The CDR3 protein is CATSWVDTQYF. Written as DNA, the CDR3 is TGTGCCACCTCCTGGGTAGATACGCAGTATTTT.

This clonotype appeared many times. The rearrangement uses TRBV5-1 and TRBJ2-1; D may be TRBD1 or TRBD2 (6 bases each). Germline assignment: CDR1 SGHRS and CDR2 YFSETQ. The CDR3 consists of 15 residues. V dropped 5 bases and J dropped 5 bases, with 17 bases sitting between them. The DNA for the CDR3 is TGCGCCAGCAGACCACGGGGGCTAGAAAACAATGAGCAGTTCTTC. This encodes CASRPRGLENNEQFF.

V gene TRBV7-8 combines with J gene TRBJ2-2; D possibly uses TRBD1 or TRBD2 (5 bases each). The CDR3 runs to 15 residues. V was shortened by 0 bases and J by 6 bases, with 11 bases between the two germline ends. Looked up from germline, CDR1 is SGHVS and CDR2 is FQNEAQ. Here the CDR3 DNA reads TGTGCCAGCAGCTTAGCGGGGCCGCGGGCCGGGGAGCTGTTTTTT. Translating it yields CASSLAGPRAGELFF.

The genes are TRBV5-1 and TRBJ2-1; D is perhaps TRBD1 (5 bases). V was clipped by 1 base and J by 6 bases, with 8 bases between them. Germline V gene data show CDR1 as SGHRS and CDR2 as YFSETQ. The CDR3 has 13 amino acids. The CDR3 DNA reads as TGCGCCAGCAGCTTGCAGGGCTTCAATGAGCAGTTCTTC. Translation: CASSLQGFNEQFF.

The rearrangement uses TRBV28 and TRBJ2-3; 8 positions agree with TRBD1. V was clipped by 5 bases and J by 0 bases; unmatched bases: 7. Looked up from germline, CDR1 is MDHEN and CDR2 is SYDVKM. The CDR3 sequence is 16 residues long. The CDR3 sequence is CASSITTGVSTDTQYF. As DNA, the CDR3 is TGTGCCAGCAGTATCACGACAGGGGTGAGCACAGATACGCAGTATTTT.

This clonotype was found a few times. The chain recombines TRBV5-1 with TRBJ1-1, with a possible D match to TRBD1 (6 bases). This CDR3 has 16 residues. The germline V gene encodes CDR1 SGHRS and CDR2 YFSETQ. V was pared by 0 bases and J by 0 bases, with 12 bases between. As DNA, the CDR3 is TGCGCCAGCAGCTTGGGGGGGGGCCATATGAACACTGAAGCTTTCTTT. Amino acids: CASSLGGGHMNTEAFF.